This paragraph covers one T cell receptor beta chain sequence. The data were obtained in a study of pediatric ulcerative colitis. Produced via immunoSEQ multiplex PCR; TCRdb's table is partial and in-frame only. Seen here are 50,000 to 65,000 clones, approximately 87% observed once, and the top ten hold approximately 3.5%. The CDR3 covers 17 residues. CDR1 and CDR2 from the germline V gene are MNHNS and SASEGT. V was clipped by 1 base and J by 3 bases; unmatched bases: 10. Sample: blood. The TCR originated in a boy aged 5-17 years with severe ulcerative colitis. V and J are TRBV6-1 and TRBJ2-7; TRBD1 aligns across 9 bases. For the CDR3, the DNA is TGTGCCAGCAGTGAAGGGCTTTTTCGGACAGGGGTCTACGAGCAGTACTTC. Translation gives CASSEGLFRTGVYEQYF.